This TCR beta chain was recorded in a study of shared clonotypes between healthy human individuals. Findings and limits, study-wide: Clonotypes which were not shared had lower generation probabilities than clonotypes that all four donors shared.

Note on this clone: Its antigen is undetermined.

As defined, naive CD8 cells were CD45RO-negative and positively selected for CCR7, with terminally differentiated effector memory CD45RA+ cells excluded. Trimming removed 5 bases from V and 2 bases from J; junction bases left unmatched: 4. CDR3 length equals 15 residues. The germline gives CDR1 SGHAT, CDR2 FQNNGV. Libraries were prepared by immunoSEQ multiplex PCR; TCRdb keeps only in-frame clonotypes and omits some of them. The profile shows some 2 million clones, roughly 95% of them singletons. Input material: naive CD8+ T cells sorted from blood. The source is a man aged 18 to 29 in good health. The chain uses TRBV11-2 and TRBJ2-1; 9 bases are shared with TRBD2. CDR3 sequence: CASSALAGTYNEQFF. CDR3 sequence (DNA): TGTGCCAGCAGCGCTCTAGCGGGAACCTACAATGAGCAGTTCTTC.